This T cell receptor beta chain was recovered during a study of Graves' ophthalmopathy and Graves' hyperthyroidism. Regarding the study as a whole: The authors also found most expanded thyroid clonotypes above 0.001 frequency in blood.

Ophthalmopathy not arising within 18 months of follow-up defined hyperthyroidism as stable. Patients in the hyperthyroidism group, adults aged 18 to 65, were newly diagnosed, under 2 months' duration. Excluded were patients with other autoimmune diseases, uncontrolled infections, pregnancy or lactation. RNA transcripts yielded amplified TCR beta CDR3 regions. Following a first-round RT-PCR that used HTBI primers, a second-round multiplex PCR was carried out. TCRdb processed the multiplex PCR reads anew with MiXCR; each CDR3 protein has one entry. This sample has 400,000 to 450,000 distinct CDR3 sequences, with approximately 21% found just once. Looked up from germline, CDR1 is SGHRS and CDR2 is YFSETQ. The CDR3 extends over 19 amino acids. Unmatched junction bases numbered 5, after V lost 0 bases and J lost 0 bases. This clonotype has a count of ten or more. Its antigen is currently unknown.

This TCR came from a woman between 18 and 29 years old with stable Graves' hyperthyroidism. The sequencing sample was made of peripheral blood. The chain is built from TRBV5-1 and TRBJ2-2; 13 bases are a match to TRBD2. In DNA form, the CDR3 reads TGCGCCAGCAGCTTGGTGGGGACTAGCGGGGACCCGAACACCGGGGAGCTGTTTTTT. Its protein product is CASSLVGTSGDPNTGELFF. The variable domain in full, with the rest retrieved from reference TRBV5-1 and TRBJ2-2, is KAGVTQTPRYLIKTRGQQVTLSCSPISGHRSVSWYQQTPGQGLQFLFEYFSETQRNKGNFPGRFSGRQFSNSRSEMNVSTLELGDSALYLCASSLVGTSGDPNTGELFFGEGSRLTVL.